This note documents a single T cell receptor (beta chain) sequence. Its cognate antigen is unknown. The length of the CDR3 is 16 residues. CDR1 and CDR2 (germline): SGHDN, FVKESK. V dropped 4 bases and J dropped 2 bases, with 15 bases sitting between them. The sample is drawn from a study of cytomegalovirus exposure and HLA in healthy donors. About the research overall: Genotyping of more than 300 donors showed that 80% to 85% belonged to the Caucasian-associated ancestry cluster. Study findings and constraints: As was reported, the classifier diagnosed cytomegalovirus status with high specificity and sensitivity.

The PCR used 60 Vbeta and 13 Jbeta primers. Clones were sequenced by immunoSEQ multiplex PCR, and TCRdb holds only the in-frame ones, with some missing. Among roughly 180,000 clones listed, 75% to 80% were seen once. This rearrangement joins TRBV14 to TRBJ2-1, with D perhaps TRBD2 (6 bases). This receptor was obtained from a man between 50 and 59 years old in good health and CMV-seropositive. Sequenced material: PBMCs. Here the CDR3 reads CASSRGSGGTYNEQFF. CDR3 bases: TGTGCCAGCAGCCGGGGTTCCGGGGGTACCTACAATGAGCAGTTCTTC.